This is a list of T cell receptor beta chains from one sample in a study of blood T cell repertoires in COVID-19. Method: immunoSEQ multiplex PCR; TCRdb's copy keeps in-frame clones and lacks some. The sample includes around 300,000 clones, about 89% of them seen just once. The source material was PBMCs or T cells enriched from blood (not recorded which). These receptors were obtained from a woman aged 30 to 39 who had recovered from COVID-19. Each CDR3 is given with its conserved first and last residue. Fields, in order: V gene, CDR3 length, J gene, clone size, D gene, CDR3 protein, CDR3 DNA. A D gene is named only where the DNA matches it firmly. A row's size may be missing; if present it is once, few, many or a size class.

TRBV30	16	TRBJ1-2	NA	TRBD1	CAWSEGALRGRNGYTF	TGTGCCTGGAGTGAGGGGGCACTTAGGGGGCGGAATGGCTACACCTTC
TRBV15	15	TRBJ1-1	NA	TRBD1	CATSGGRTGNTEAFF	TGTGCCACCAGCGGAGGAAGGACAGGGAACACTGAAGCTTTCTTT
TRBV7-2	13	TRBJ1-5	NA	TRBD1	CASSPGTGRPQHF	TGTGCCAGCAGCCCCGGGACAGGCCGGCCCCAGCATTTT
TRBV3-1/TRBV3-2	18	TRBJ1-6	NA	NA	CASSLGTPGNPYNSPLHF	TGTGCCAGCAGCCTAGGGACTCCGGGAAACCCCTATAATTCACCCCTCCACTTT
TRBV9	17	TRBJ2-5	NA	TRBD2	CASSVGYGGGALETQYF	TGTGCCAGCAGCGTAGGCTACGGCGGGGGGGCCTTAGAGACCCAGTACTTC
TRBV5-1	14	TRBJ1-1	NA	NA	CASRLRPGLDEAFF	TGCGCCAGCAGACTACGCCCGGGACTTGATGAAGCTTTCTTT
TRBV29-1	14	TRBJ2-1	NA	NA	CSVIDEDSYNEQFF	TGCAGCGTTATCGATGAGGACTCCTACAATGAGCAGTTCTTC
TRBV3-1/TRBV3-2	15	TRBJ2-2	once	TRBD1	CASSPRTGNTGELFF	TGTGCCAGCAGCCCCCGGACAGGGAACACCGGGGAGCTGTTTTTT
TRBV11-2	14	TRBJ1-2	NA	TRBD1	CASSIRQGAYGYTF	TGTGCCAGCAGCATCAGACAGGGGGCCTATGGCTACACCTTC
TRBV4-1	17	TRBJ2-1	NA	NA	CASSQAPGGAGDNEQFF	TGCGCCAGCAGCCAAGCCCCGGGGGGCGCAGGGGACAATGAGCAGTTCTTC
TRBV27	16	TRBJ2-7	NA	TRBD1	CASSYQLRDRAHEQYF	TGTGCCAGCAGCTACCAACTCCGGGACAGGGCACACGAGCAGTACTTC
TRBV5-4	15	TRBJ1-3	NA	NA	CASSPGGSAGNTIYF	TGTGCCAGCAGCCCCGGGGGGTCGGCTGGAAACACCATATATTTT